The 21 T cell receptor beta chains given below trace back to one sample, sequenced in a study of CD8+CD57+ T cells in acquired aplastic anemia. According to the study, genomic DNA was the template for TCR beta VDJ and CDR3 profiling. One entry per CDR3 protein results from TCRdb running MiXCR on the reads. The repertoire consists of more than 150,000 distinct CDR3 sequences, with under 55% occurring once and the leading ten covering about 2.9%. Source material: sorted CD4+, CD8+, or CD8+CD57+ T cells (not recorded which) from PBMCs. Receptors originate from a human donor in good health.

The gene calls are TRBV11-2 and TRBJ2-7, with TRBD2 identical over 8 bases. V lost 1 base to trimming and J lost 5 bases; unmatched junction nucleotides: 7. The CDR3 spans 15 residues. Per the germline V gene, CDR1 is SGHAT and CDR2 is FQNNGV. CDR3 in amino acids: CASSLGGGRTHEQYF. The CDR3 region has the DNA TGTGCCAGCAGCTTAGGGGGCGGGAGGACCCACGAGCAGTACTTC.

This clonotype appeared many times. The CDR3 DNA is TGCAGCGTTGGACTAGCGGTCTCTTTAGAGCAGTTCTTC. It is translated as CSVGLAVSLEQFF. V usage is TRBV29-1 and J usage is TRBJ2-1; TRBD2 aligns across 9 bases. The junction had 8 bases not matched to a gene; V was cut back by 4 bases and J by 10 bases. This CDR3 has 13 amino acids. CDR1 SQVTM and CDR2 ANQGSEA come from the germline V gene.

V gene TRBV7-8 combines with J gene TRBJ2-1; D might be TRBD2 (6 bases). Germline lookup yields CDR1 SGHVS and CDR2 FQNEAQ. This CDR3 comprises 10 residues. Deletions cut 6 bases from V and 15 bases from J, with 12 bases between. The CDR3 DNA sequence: TGTGCCAGCAGGACGGGAGTTAGGTTCTTC. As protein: CASRTGVRFF.

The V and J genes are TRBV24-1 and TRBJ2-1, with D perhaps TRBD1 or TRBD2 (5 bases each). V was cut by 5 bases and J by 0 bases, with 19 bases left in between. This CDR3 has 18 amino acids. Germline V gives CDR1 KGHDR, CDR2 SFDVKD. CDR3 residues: CATSARATGTVSYNEQFF. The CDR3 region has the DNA TGTGCCACCAGTGCTAGGGCCACCGGGACGGTCTCCTACAATGAGCAGTTCTTC.

DNA for the CDR3: TGTGCCAGCAGAGCCTCAGGGAGTGGGGCCAACGTCCTGACTTTC. Protein product: CASRASGSGANVLTF. The rearrangement uses TRBV2 and TRBJ2-6; D assignment may be TRBD1 or TRBD2 (5 bases each). This CDR3 is built from 15 residues. The germline V and J ends were trimmed by 6 bases and 3 bases, with 12 bases remaining between them. Germline V lookup: CDR1 SNHLY, CDR2 FYNNEI. Looking up the rest from reference TRBV2 and TRBJ2-6 gives the full variable domain: EPEVTQTPSHQVTQMGQEVILRCVPISNHLYFYWYRQILGQKVEFLVSFYNNEISEKSEIFDDQFSVERPDGSNFTLKIRSTKLEDSAMYFCASRASGSGANVLTFGAGSRLTVL.

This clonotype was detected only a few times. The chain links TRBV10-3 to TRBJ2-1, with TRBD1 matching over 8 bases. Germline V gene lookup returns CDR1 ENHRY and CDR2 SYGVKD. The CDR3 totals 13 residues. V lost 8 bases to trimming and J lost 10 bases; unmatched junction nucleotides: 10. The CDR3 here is CAIRDRPVEEQFF. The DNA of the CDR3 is TGTGCCATCCGGGACAGGCCTGTAGAAGAGCAGTTCTTC.

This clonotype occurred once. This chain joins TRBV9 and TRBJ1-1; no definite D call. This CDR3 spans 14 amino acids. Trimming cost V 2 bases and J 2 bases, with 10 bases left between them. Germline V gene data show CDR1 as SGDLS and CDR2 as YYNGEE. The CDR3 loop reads CASSVSYSNTEAFF. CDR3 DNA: TGTGCCAGCAGCGTCTCCTACTCCAACACTGAAGCTTTCTTT. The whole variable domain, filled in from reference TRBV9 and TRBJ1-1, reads DSGVTQTPKHLITATGQRVTLRCSPRSGDLSVYWYQQSLDQGLQFLIQYYNGEERAKGNILERFSAQQFPDLHSELNLSSLELGDSALYFCASSVSYSNTEAFFGQGTRLTVV.

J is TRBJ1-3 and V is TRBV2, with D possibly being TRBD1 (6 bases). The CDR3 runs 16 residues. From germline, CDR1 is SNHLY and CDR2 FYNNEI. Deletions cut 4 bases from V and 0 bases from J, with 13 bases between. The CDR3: CASSAGTLGSGNTIYF. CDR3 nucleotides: TGTGCCAGCAGTGCCGGGACATTAGGCTCTGGAAACACCATATATTTT.

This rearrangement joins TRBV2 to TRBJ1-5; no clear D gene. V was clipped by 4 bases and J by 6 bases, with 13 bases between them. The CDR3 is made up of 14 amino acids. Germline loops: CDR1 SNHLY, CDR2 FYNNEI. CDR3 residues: CASSGGLAGQPQHF. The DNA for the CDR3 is TGTGCCAGCAGTGGAGGACTGGCTGGTCAGCCCCAGCATTTT.

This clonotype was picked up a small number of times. This CDR3 reads CASSRGTGERGLGLRGQPQHF. Here the CDR3 DNA reads TGCGCCAGCAGCCGAGGGACAGGGGAAAGGGGGTTAGGCCTCCGGGGACAGCCCCAGCATTTT. The chain links TRBV4-1 to TRBJ1-5; 10 bases are a match to TRBD1. V shed 4 bases and J 7 bases; nucleotides not matched to a gene: 25. The CDR3 extends over 21 amino acids. CDR1 is MGHRA, CDR2 YSYEKL, per germline.

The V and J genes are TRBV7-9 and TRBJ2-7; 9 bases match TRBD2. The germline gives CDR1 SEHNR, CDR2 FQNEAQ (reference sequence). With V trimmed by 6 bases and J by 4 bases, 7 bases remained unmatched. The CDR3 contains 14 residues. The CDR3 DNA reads TGTGCCAGCAGTTTTGACAGCGGGAGGTACGAGCAGTACTTC. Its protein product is CASSFDSGRYEQYF.

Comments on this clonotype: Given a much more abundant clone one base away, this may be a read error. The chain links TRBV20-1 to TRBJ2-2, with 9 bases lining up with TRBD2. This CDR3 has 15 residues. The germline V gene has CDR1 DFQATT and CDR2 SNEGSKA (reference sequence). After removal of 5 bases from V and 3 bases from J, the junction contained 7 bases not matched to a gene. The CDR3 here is CSAASGKADTGELFF. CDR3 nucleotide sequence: TGCAGTGCTGCTAGCGGGAAGGCTGACACCGGGGAGCTGTTTTTT.

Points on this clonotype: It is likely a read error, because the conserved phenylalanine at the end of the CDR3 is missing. The CDR3 protein is CATSDRDRVAGYTS. CDR3 nucleotide sequence: TGTGCCACCAGTGATCGGGACAGGGTTGCTGGCTACACCTCC. The rearrangement joins TRBV24-1 to TRBJ1-2; 9 bases map to TRBD1. With V trimmed by 3 bases and J by 7 bases, 5 bases remained unmatched. Germline CDR1 KGHDR, CDR2 SFDVKD. There are 14 residues in the CDR3.

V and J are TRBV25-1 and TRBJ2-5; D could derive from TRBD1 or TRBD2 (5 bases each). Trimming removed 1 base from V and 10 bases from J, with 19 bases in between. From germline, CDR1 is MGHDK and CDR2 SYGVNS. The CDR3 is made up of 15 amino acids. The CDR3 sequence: CASSEWGRVGTGQYF. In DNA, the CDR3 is TGTGCCAGCAGTGAATGGGGCAGGGTGGGGACGGGCCAGTACTTC.

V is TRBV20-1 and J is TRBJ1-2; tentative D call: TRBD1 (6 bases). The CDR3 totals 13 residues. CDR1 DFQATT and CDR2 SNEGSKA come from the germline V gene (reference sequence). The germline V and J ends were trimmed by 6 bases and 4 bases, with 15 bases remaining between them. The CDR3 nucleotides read TGCAGTGCCCCGACAGGTGGTTTCTATGGCTACACCTTC. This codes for CSAPTGGFYGYTF.

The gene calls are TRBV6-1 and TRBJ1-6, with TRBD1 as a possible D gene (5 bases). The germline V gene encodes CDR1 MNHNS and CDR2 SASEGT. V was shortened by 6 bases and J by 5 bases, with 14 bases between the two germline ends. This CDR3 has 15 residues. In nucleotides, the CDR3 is TGTGCCAGCAGCCCAACCCGGGACGATAATTCACCCCTCCACTTT. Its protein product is CASSPTRDDNSPLHF.

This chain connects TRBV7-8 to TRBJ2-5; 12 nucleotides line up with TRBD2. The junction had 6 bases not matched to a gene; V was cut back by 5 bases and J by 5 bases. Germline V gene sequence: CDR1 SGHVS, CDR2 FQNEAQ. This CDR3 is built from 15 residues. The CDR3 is CASSPWTSGDETQYF. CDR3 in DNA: TGTGCCAGCAGCCCCTGGACTAGCGGGGACGAGACCCAGTACTTC.

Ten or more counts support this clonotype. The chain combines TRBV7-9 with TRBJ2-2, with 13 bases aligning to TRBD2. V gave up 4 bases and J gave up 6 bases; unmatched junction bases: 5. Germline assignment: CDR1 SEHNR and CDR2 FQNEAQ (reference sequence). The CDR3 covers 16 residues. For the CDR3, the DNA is TGTGCCAGCAGCTGGAGGACTAGCGGGAGTGCCGGGGAGCTGTTTTTT. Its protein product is CASSWRTSGSAGELFF.

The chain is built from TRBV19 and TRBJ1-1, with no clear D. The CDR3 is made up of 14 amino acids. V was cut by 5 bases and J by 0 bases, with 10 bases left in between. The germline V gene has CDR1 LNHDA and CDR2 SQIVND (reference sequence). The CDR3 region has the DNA TGTGCCAGTAGTTCTTCCTCCTTGAACACTGAAGCTTTCTTT. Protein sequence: CASSSSSLNTEAFF.

CDR3 protein: CATSSDTTGGRQPQHF. For the CDR3, the DNA is TGTGCCACCAGCAGTGACACAACAGGGGGCAGGCAGCCCCAGCATTTT. The chain carries TRBV15 and TRBJ1-5; 9 nucleotides match TRBD1. V trimming: 3 bases; J trimming: 7 bases; junction bases outside the gene matches: 10. There are 16 residues in the CDR3. The germline V gene encodes CDR1 LNHNV and CDR2 YYDKDF (reference sequence).

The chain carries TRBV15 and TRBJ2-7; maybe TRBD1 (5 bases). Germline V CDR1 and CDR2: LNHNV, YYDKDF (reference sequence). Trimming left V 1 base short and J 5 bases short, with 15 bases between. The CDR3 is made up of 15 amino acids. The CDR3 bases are TGTGCCACCAGCAGAGCGGCCAGGGCGCCCCACGAGCAGTACTTC. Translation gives CATSRAARAPHEQYF.